A selection of T cell receptor beta chains follows, all from one sample in a study of blood T cell repertoires in COVID-19. The assay was immunoSEQ multiplex PCR, and TCRdb's table has in-frame clones only and misses some. The table records roughly 290,000 clones, 70% to 90% of them present only once. Source material: PBMCs or T cells enriched from blood (not recorded which). Receptors were obtained from a man aged 30 to 45 who had recovered from COVID-19. CDR3s include the opening cysteine and the closing phenylalanine or tryptophan. A D gene is named only where the DNA matches it firmly. Clone size is given for some rows only: seen once, a few or many times, or a class if the clone is expanded.

d_call	j_call	clone_size	v_call	cdr3_nt	cdr3_aa
NA	TRBJ1-6	NA	TRBV5-6	TGTGCCAGCAGCTTGTCCAGGCAGTATAATTCACCCCTCCACTTT	CASSLSRQYNSPLHF
TRBD1	TRBJ1-2	NA	TRBV2	TGTGCCAGCACCCGAGGGTCGGACAGGGCCTATGGCTACACCTTC	CASTRGSDRAYGYTF
NA	TRBJ1-4	NA	TRBV6-5	TGTGCCAGCAAGGACAGTTTGGCTAATGAAAAACTGTTTTTT	CASKDSLANEKLFF
TRBD1	TRBJ1-2	NA	TRBV12-3/TRBV12-4	TGTGCCAGCAGCCCAACAGGGGGCTATGGCTACACCTTC	CASSPTGGYGYTF
NA	TRBJ2-5	NA	TRBV5-6	TGTGCCAGCAGCCCGGCAGGGGACGAGACCCAGTACTTC	CASSPAGDETQYF
NA	TRBJ1-5	NA	TRBV27	TGTGCCAGCAGCATCTTCGGGGAAAGCAATCAGCCCCAGCATTTT	CASSIFGESNQPQHF
TRBD2	TRBJ2-3	NA	TRBV2	TGTGCCAGCAGCCCCCAGCGGGGCCCGGATACGCAGTATTTT	CASSPQRGPDTQYF
TRBD1	TRBJ2-2	NA	TRBV4-2	TGTGCCAGCAGCCCCACAGGGGTAGGGCTGTTTTTT	CASSPTGVGLFF
NA	TRBJ1-6	NA	TRBV19	TGTGCCAGTAGTAGGGGACTTTTTAATTCACCCCTCCACTTT	CASSRGLFNSPLHF
TRBD1	TRBJ2-7	NA	TRBV7-9	TGTGCCAGCAGCCAAGACAGGGCAGGCGAGCAGTACTTC	CASSQDRAGEQYF
NA	TRBJ2-3	once	TRBV2	TGTGCCAGCAGCGATGACTCTACAGATACGCAGTATTTT	CASSDDSTDTQYF
NA	TRBJ2-2	NA	TRBV4-1	TGCGCCAGCAGCCATAGACACGCGAACACCGGGGAGCTGTTTTTT	CASSHRHANTGELFF
NA	TRBJ2-5	NA	TRBV4-1	TGCGCCAGCAGCCAAGAAAGGCCCGGGGAGACCCAGTACTTC	CASSQERPGETQYF
TRBD2	TRBJ2-7	NA	TRBV6-1	TGTGCCAGCAGTGAACCAATAGCGGGGGGACCCTACGAGCAGTACTTC	CASSEPIAGGPYEQYF
TRBD1	TRBJ2-7	NA	TRBV6-5	TGTGCCAGCAGCAACACGGGACAGGGGGCATACGAGCAGTACTTC	CASSNTGQGAYEQYF
NA	TRBJ2-5	NA	TRBV7-3	TGTGCCAGCAGCTTAACAGGAGGGCAAGAGACCCAGTACTTC	CASSLTGGQETQYF
NA	TRBJ1-2	NA	TRBV29-1	TGCAGCGTTGATCCTCTGTCTAACTATGGCTACACCTTC	CSVDPLSNYGYTF
TRBD2	TRBJ2-7	NA	TRBV2	TGTGCCAGCAGTGGGCGGGGGGGTTCCTACGAGCAGTACTTC	CASSGRGGSYEQYF
NA	TRBJ1-1	NA	TRBV7-2	TGTGCCAGCAGCTTAGAGGCCCAGTTGGGCGCTGAAGCTTTCTTT	CASSLEAQLGAEAFF
NA	TRBJ1-6	NA	TRBV4-2	TGTGCCAGCAGCCAAGACCCGACAGGCGTGAATAATTCACCCCTCCACTTT	CASSQDPTGVNNSPLHF
TRBD1	TRBJ2-2	NA	TRBV30	TGTGCCGGACAGGACAGGGGGTCCACCGGGGAGCTGTTTTTT	CAGQDRGSTGELFF
NA	TRBJ2-1	NA	TRBV5-1	TGCGCCAGCAGCTTGCAGGGTGGGGGGTACAATGAGCAGTTCTTC	CASSLQGGGYNEQFF
NA	TRBJ1-3	NA	TRBV6-5	TGTGCCAGCAGCGGTAGACAGGCTGGAAACACCATATATTTT	CASSGRQAGNTIYF
TRBD1	TRBJ2-7	NA	TRBV30	TGTGCCTGGAGTGTATGGGGACAGGGGGCGTACGAGCAGTACTTC	CAWSVWGQGAYEQYF
TRBD1	TRBJ1-1	NA	TRBV5-1	TGCGCCAGCAGCTTGGGCCCCAGGGGGCTGAACACTGAAGCTTTCTTT	CASSLGPRGLNTEAFF
NA	TRBJ1-1	NA	TRBV29-1	TGCAGCGCCTTAACGGGGGGCAACACTGAAGCTTTCTTT	CSALTGGNTEAFF
NA	TRBJ2-3	once	TRBV4-2	TGTGCCAGCAGCCAAGTGGGGGCCGGAGATACGCAGTATTTT	CASSQVGAGDTQYF
TRBD2	TRBJ2-3	NA	TRBV2	TGTGCCAGCAGCGTGGGACTAGCGGGGGTAGATACGCAGTATTTT	CASSVGLAGVDTQYF
NA	TRBJ1-1	NA	TRBV19	TGTGCCAGTAGTATAGATCTAGGGGGACTGAACACTGAAGCTTTCTTT	CASSIDLGGLNTEAFF
TRBD1	TRBJ2-1	NA	TRBV18	TGTGCCAGCTCACCAAAGACAGGGGCCAAAAATGAGCAGTTCTTC	CASSPKTGAKNEQFF
TRBD2	TRBJ2-3	NA	TRBV24-1	TGTGCCACCTCCACCCACAGGCTAGCGGGGGGGCGTGGCACAGATACGCAGTATTTT	CATSTHRLAGGRGTDTQYF
NA	TRBJ2-5	NA	TRBV9	TGTGCCAGCAGCGTATACTCCGAGCTTCAAGAGACCCAGTACTTC	CASSVYSELQETQYF
TRBD1	TRBJ1-4	NA	TRBV5-1	TGCGCCAGCAGCTTAGGGGGACAGGGGCTCGCTGAAAAACTGTTTTTT	CASSLGGQGLAEKLFF
NA	TRBJ2-3	NA	TRBV4-1	TGCGCCAGCAGCCAAGAACAAACAGATACGCAGTATTTT	CASSQEQTDTQYF
TRBD1	TRBJ1-2	NA	TRBV18	TGTGCCAGCTCACCTCCGGGACAGTTTAACTATGGCTACACCTTC	CASSPPGQFNYGYTF
NA	TRBJ1-1	NA	TRBV7-8	TGTGCCAGCAGCTTAGGTCAGAAAAACACTGAAGCTTTCTTT	CASSLGQKNTEAFF
NA	TRBJ1-2	NA	TRBV14	TGTGCCAGCAGGGGCCCCCCCCACGATGGCTACACCTTC	CASRGPPHDGYTF
NA	TRBJ2-7	NA	TRBV14	TGTGCCAGCAGCCAAGATGGCAGGGAAATCGGGTACGAGCAGTACTTC	CASSQDGREIGYEQYF
NA	TRBJ1-5	NA	TRBV5-4	TGTGCCAGCAGCTTGGCCACAAAACAGCAGCCCCAGCATTTT	CASSLATKQQPQHF
TRBD2	TRBJ2-3	NA	TRBV9	TGTGCCAGCAGCGTAGGACTAGCGGCCCCCACAGATACGCAGTATTTT	CASSVGLAAPTDTQYF
NA	TRBJ1-5	NA	TRBV30	TGTGCCTGGAGTGCCCAGAACATGGGACACCCGGGGAATCAGCCCCAGCATTTT	CAWSAQNMGHPGNQPQHF
TRBD1	TRBJ1-2	NA	TRBV5-6	TGTGCCAGCAGCTCTGATACAGGGGGAGGAGGCTATGGCTACACCTTC	CASSSDTGGGGYGYTF
NA	TRBJ1-2	NA	TRBV7-6	TGTGCCAGCAGCCAATCCGAGGGGGGGGCTGGCTACACCTTC	CASSQSEGGAGYTF
NA	TRBJ2-7	NA	TRBV7-2	TGTGCCAGCAGCTTAGTTAGAAACGAGCAGTACTTC	CASSLVRNEQYF
TRBD2	TRBJ2-1	NA	TRBV10-3	TGTGCCATCAGTGAGTCGGGTACTAGCGGGGAGCAGTTCTTC	CAISESGTSGEQFF
NA	TRBJ1-2	NA	TRBV18	TGTGCCAGCTCACCACCGAGCAGGGACTATGGCTACACCTTC	CASSPPSRDYGYTF
NA	TRBJ1-3	NA	TRBV7-9	TGTGCCAGCAGCCCGGAGGGTGCTAGAAACACCATATATTTT	CASSPEGARNTIYF
TRBD1	TRBJ1-4	NA	TRBV6-5	TGTGCCACCTCAAACAGGGGCCTAATTCGAAAACTGTTTTTT	CATSNRGLIRKLFF